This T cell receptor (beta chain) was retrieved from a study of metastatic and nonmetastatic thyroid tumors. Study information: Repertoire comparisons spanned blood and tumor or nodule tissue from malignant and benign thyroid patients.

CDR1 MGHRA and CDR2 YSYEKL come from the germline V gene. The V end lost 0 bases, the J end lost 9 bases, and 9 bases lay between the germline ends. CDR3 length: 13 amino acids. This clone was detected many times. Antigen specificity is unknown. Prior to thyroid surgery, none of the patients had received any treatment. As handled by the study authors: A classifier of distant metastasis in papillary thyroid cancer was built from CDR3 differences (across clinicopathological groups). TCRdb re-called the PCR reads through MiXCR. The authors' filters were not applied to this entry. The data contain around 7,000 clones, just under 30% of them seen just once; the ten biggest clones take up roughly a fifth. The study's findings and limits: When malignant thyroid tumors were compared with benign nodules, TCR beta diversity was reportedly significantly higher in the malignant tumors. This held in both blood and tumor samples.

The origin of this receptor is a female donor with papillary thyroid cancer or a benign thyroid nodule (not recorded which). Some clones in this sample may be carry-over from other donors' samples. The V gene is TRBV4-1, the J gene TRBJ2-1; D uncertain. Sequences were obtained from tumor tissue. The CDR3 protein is CASSQDTPLEQFF. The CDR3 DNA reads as TGCGCCAGCAGCCAAGATACCCCACTTGAGCAGTTCTTC.